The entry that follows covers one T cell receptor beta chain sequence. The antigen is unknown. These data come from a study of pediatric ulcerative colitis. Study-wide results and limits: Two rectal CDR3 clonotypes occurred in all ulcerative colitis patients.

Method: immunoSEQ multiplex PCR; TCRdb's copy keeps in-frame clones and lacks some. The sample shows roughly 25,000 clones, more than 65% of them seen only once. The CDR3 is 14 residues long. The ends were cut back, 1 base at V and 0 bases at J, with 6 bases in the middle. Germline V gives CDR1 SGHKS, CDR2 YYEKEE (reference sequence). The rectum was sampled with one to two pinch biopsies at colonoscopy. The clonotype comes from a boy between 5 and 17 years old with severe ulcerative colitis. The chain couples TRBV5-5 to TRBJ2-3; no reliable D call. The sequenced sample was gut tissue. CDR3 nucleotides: TGTGCCAGCAGCTTGACAAGAAGCACAGATACGCAGTATTTT. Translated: CASSLTRSTDTQYF. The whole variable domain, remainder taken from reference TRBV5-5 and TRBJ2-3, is DAGVTQSPTHLIKTRGQQVTLRCSPISGHKSVSWYQQVLGQGPQFIFQYYEKEERGRGNFPDRFSARQFPNYSSELNVNALLLGDSALYLCASSLTRSTDTQYFGPGTRLTVL.